This T cell receptor beta chain was obtained from a study of blood T cell repertoires in COVID-19. The germline V and J ends were trimmed by 1 base and 2 bases, with 9 bases remaining between them. The CDR3 runs 15 residues. Germline V gives CDR1 MNHEY, CDR2 SMNVEV (reference sequence). Here immunoSEQ multiplex PCR was the method, and the copy in TCRdb shows in-frame clones only, minus some. The repertoire holds around 300,000 clones, with 90% as singletons. This clonotype was obtained from a woman in her 30s with COVID-19, enrolled during active disease. The J gene is TRBJ2-1, the V gene TRBV27; no reliable D call. Sequenced material: peripheral blood. Written as DNA, the CDR3 is TGTGCCAGCAGTTTATTTAGCCCGGCCTACAATGAGCAGTTCTTC. Translating it yields CASSLFSPAYNEQFF.